Listed below are T cell receptor beta chains from one sample, sequenced in a study of T-cell memory formation after mild COVID-19. TCRdb ran MiXCR on the 5' RACE reads and lists one entry per CDR3 protein. Of just over 150,000 distinct CDR3 sequences detected, 25% to 40% appear once; the ten largest clones hold more than 10%. The sample taken for sequencing was PBMCs or a T cell subset sorted from them (not recorded which). All receptors come from an adult woman who had mild COVID-19 (a few samples of this study predate the infection). Cell type and time point are not known. CDR3s include the opening cysteine and the closing phenylalanine or tryptophan. D genes are given only for firm matches. The listing skips clone size in some rows; elsewhere it reads once, few, many or a size class.

j_gene: TRBJ2-7
d_gene: -
v_gene: TRBV3-1
len: 16
abundance: -
CDR3aa: CASSQLGTSSSYEQYF
CDR3nt: TGTGCCAGCAGCCAACTCGGGACCTCGAGCTCCTACGAGCAGTACTTC

j_gene: TRBJ1-5
d_gene: -
v_gene: TRBV5-5
len: 13
abundance: few
CDR3aa: CASSPDRGQPQHF
CDR3nt: TGTGCCAGCAGCCCGGACCGGGGCCAGCCCCAGCATTTT

j_gene: TRBJ2-1
d_gene: -
v_gene: TRBV29-1
len: 17
abundance: -
CDR3aa: CSVEPSSTSQGGNEQFF
CDR3nt: TGCAGCGTTGAACCTTCGTCCACTAGCCAGGGAGGCAATGAGCAGTTCTTC

j_gene: TRBJ2-3
d_gene: -
v_gene: TRBV30
len: 13
abundance: -
CDR3aa: CAWTGGFTDTQYF
CDR3nt: TGTGCCTGGACAGGCGGGTTCACAGATACGCAGTATTTT

j_gene: TRBJ2-5
d_gene: TRBD1
v_gene: TRBV11-2
len: 13
abundance: -
CDR3aa: CASTTGGLETQYF
CDR3nt: TGTGCCAGCACCACAGGGGGATTGGAGACCCAGTACTTC

j_gene: TRBJ2-5
d_gene: TRBD1
v_gene: TRBV12-3/TRBV12-4
len: 14
abundance: -
CDR3aa: CASSERTGEETQYF
CDR3nt: TGTGCCAGCAGTGAAAGGACAGGGGAGGAGACCCAGTACTTC

j_gene: TRBJ2-1
d_gene: TRBD2
v_gene: TRBV4-3
len: 17
abundance: -
CDR3aa: CASSQEPASGEYNEQFF
CDR3nt: TGCGCCAGCAGCCAAGAACCCGCTAGCGGGGAATACAATGAGCAGTTCTTC

j_gene: TRBJ1-5
d_gene: -
v_gene: TRBV6-6
len: 14
abundance: few
CDR3aa: CASSPRGGNQPQHF
CDR3nt: TGTGCCAGCAGTCCCAGAGGTGGCAATCAGCCCCAGCATTTT

j_gene: TRBJ1-3
d_gene: -
v_gene: TRBV6-6
len: 14
abundance: -
CDR3aa: CASIAGASGNTIYF
CDR3nt: TGTGCCAGCATTGCAGGCGCCTCTGGAAACACCATATATTTT

j_gene: TRBJ2-7
d_gene: TRBD2
v_gene: TRBV7-2
len: 15
abundance: few
CDR3aa: CASSLGGTSGYEQYF
CDR3nt: TGTGCCAGCAGCTTAGGGGGGACTAGCGGCTACGAGCAGTACTTC

j_gene: TRBJ2-1
d_gene: -
v_gene: TRBV5-4
len: 16
abundance: -
CDR3aa: CASSLGRSPDNNEQFF
CDR3nt: TGTGCCAGCAGCTTGGGACGGAGCCCGGATAACAATGAGCAGTTCTTC

j_gene: TRBJ2-3
d_gene: -
v_gene: TRBV24-1
len: 13
abundance: -
CDR3aa: CATSGGGTDTQYF
CDR3nt: TGTGCCACCAGCGGGGGTGGCACAGATACGCAGTATTTT

j_gene: TRBJ2-1
d_gene: -
v_gene: TRBV12-3/TRBV12-4
len: 12
abundance: few
CDR3aa: CASSLSSNEQFF
CDR3nt: TGTGCCAGCAGTTTGTCTAGTAATGAGCAGTTCTTC

j_gene: TRBJ2-7
d_gene: TRBD1
v_gene: TRBV6-5
len: 14
abundance: few
CDR3aa: CASSFDRDSYEQYF
CDR3nt: TGTGCCAGCAGTTTCGACAGGGACTCCTACGAGCAGTACTTC

j_gene: TRBJ2-3
d_gene: -
v_gene: TRBV6-1
len: 15
abundance: -
CDR3aa: CASIGTSDPTDTQYF
CDR3nt: TGTGCCAGCATAGGAACTAGTGATCCCACAGATACGCAGTATTTT

j_gene: TRBJ2-5
d_gene: TRBD2
v_gene: TRBV9
len: 15
abundance: -
CDR3aa: CASSVAGGLVETQYF
CDR3nt: TGTGCCAGCAGCGTAGCGGGAGGGCTGGTAGAGACCCAGTACTTC

j_gene: TRBJ2-2
d_gene: TRBD2
v_gene: TRBV7-9
len: 18
abundance: -
CDR3aa: CASSLDPGLAGGSGELFF
CDR3nt: TGTGCCAGCAGCTTAGACCCCGGACTAGCGGGAGGTTCCGGGGAGCTGTTTTTT

j_gene: TRBJ2-5
d_gene: -
v_gene: TRBV9
len: 14
abundance: -
CDR3aa: CASSPGRKQETQYF
CDR3nt: TGTGCCAGCAGTCCAGGACGGAAACAGGAGACCCAGTACTTC

j_gene: TRBJ1-1
d_gene: -
v_gene: TRBV12-3/TRBV12-4
len: 13
abundance: few
CDR3aa: CASSFGRVTEAFF
CDR3nt: TGTGCCAGCAGTTTCGGCAGAGTCACTGAAGCTTTCTTT

j_gene: TRBJ2-1
d_gene: TRBD2
v_gene: TRBV12-3/TRBV12-4
len: 17
abundance: -
CDR3aa: CASSKAGGLAGDNEQFF
CDR3nt: TGTGCCAGCAGTAAAGCCGGGGGACTAGCGGGGGACAATGAGCAGTTCTTC

j_gene: TRBJ2-7
d_gene: -
v_gene: TRBV7-2
len: 14
abundance: -
CDR3aa: CASSLVANGYEQYF
CDR3nt: TGTGCCAGCAGCTTAGTTGCTAATGGGTACGAGCAGTACTTC

j_gene: TRBJ1-1
d_gene: -
v_gene: TRBV7-8
len: 14
abundance: once
CDR3aa: CASSPPTGNTEAFF
CDR3nt: TGTGCCAGCAGCCCCCCGACAGGTAACACTGAAGCTTTCTTT

j_gene: TRBJ2-7
d_gene: -
v_gene: TRBV6-2/TRBV6-3
len: 15
abundance: -
CDR3aa: CASSMAGTFSYEQYF
CDR3nt: TGTGCCAGCAGCATGGCCGGGACCTTCTCCTACGAGCAGTACTTC

j_gene: TRBJ2-1
d_gene: -
v_gene: TRBV5-1
len: 14
abundance: few
CDR3aa: CASSLGASYNEQFF
CDR3nt: TGCGCCAGCAGCTTGGGAGCATCCTACAATGAGCAGTTCTTC

j_gene: TRBJ2-7
d_gene: -
v_gene: TRBV19
len: 12
abundance: -
CDR3aa: CASTSVSYEQYF
CDR3nt: TGTGCCAGTACTAGCGTCTCCTACGAGCAGTACTTC

j_gene: TRBJ1-1
d_gene: -
v_gene: TRBV20-1
len: 15
abundance: few
CDR3aa: CSARARRLINTEAFF
CDR3nt: TGCAGTGCTAGAGCCAGGAGGCTAATTAACACTGAAGCTTTCTTT

j_gene: TRBJ2-1
d_gene: TRBD2
v_gene: TRBV5-6
len: 15
abundance: few
CDR3aa: CASTTTSGAYNEQFF
CDR3nt: TGTGCCAGCACCACGACTAGCGGGGCCTACAATGAGCAGTTCTTC

j_gene: TRBJ2-1
d_gene: -
v_gene: TRBV7-9
len: 12
abundance: -
CDR3aa: CASSLLADEQFF
CDR3nt: TGTGCCAGCAGCTTACTGGCCGATGAGCAGTTCTTC

j_gene: TRBJ2-7
d_gene: TRBD1
v_gene: TRBV7-3
len: 13
abundance: -
CDR3aa: CASSRDRGHEQYF
CDR3nt: TGTGCCAGCAGCAGAGACAGGGGGCACGAGCAGTACTTC

j_gene: TRBJ1-5
d_gene: -
v_gene: TRBV9
len: 12
abundance: -
CDR3aa: CASSPGSGPQHF
CDR3nt: TGTGCCAGCAGCCCCGGCTCCGGGCCCCAGCATTTT

j_gene: TRBJ1-3
d_gene: -
v_gene: TRBV19
len: 15
abundance: -
CDR3aa: CASSIGRSSGNTIYF
CDR3nt: TGTGCCAGTAGTATCGGGCGAAGCTCTGGAAACACCATATATTTT

j_gene: TRBJ2-7
d_gene: -
v_gene: TRBV11-1
len: 13
abundance: few
CDR3aa: CASSNRGGYEQYF
CDR3nt: TGTGCCAGCAGCAACCGCGGCGGCTACGAGCAGTACTTC

j_gene: TRBJ2-7
d_gene: TRBD2
v_gene: TRBV3-1
len: 13
abundance: -
CDR3aa: CASSLLAGAEQYF
CDR3nt: TGTGCCAGCAGTCTACTAGCGGGAGCCGAGCAGTACTTC

j_gene: TRBJ2-5
d_gene: -
v_gene: TRBV27
len: 14
abundance: many
CDR3aa: CASSVYTRGETQYF
CDR3nt: TGTGCCAGCAGTGTCTACACTAGGGGGGAGACCCAGTACTTC

j_gene: TRBJ2-7
d_gene: -
v_gene: TRBV29-1
len: 16
abundance: -
CDR3aa: CSVEGGDAFSGYEQYF
CDR3nt: TGCAGCGTTGAGGGGGGAGACGCATTCTCTGGGTACGAGCAGTACTTC

j_gene: TRBJ2-6
d_gene: -
v_gene: TRBV5-1
len: 13
abundance: few
CDR3aa: CASSFTGANVLTF
CDR3nt: TGCGCCAGCAGCTTTACTGGGGCCAACGTCCTGACTTTC

j_gene: TRBJ2-3
d_gene: TRBD2
v_gene: TRBV5-6
len: 16
abundance: -
CDR3aa: CASSFRTSGRWDTQYF
CDR3nt: TGTGCCAGCAGCTTCAGGACTAGCGGGAGATGGGATACGCAGTATTTT

j_gene: TRBJ1-6
d_gene: -
v_gene: TRBV27
len: 15
abundance: -
CDR3aa: CASTAGGAGNSPLHF
CDR3nt: TGTGCCAGCACCGCCGGGGGGGCCGGAAATTCACCCCTCCACTTT

j_gene: TRBJ2-3
d_gene: TRBD2
v_gene: TRBV4-1
len: 15
abundance: -
CDR3aa: CASSLTSGDLDTQYF
CDR3nt: TGCGCCAGCAGCCTGACTAGCGGGGATTTGGATACGCAGTATTTT

j_gene: TRBJ2-7
d_gene: -
v_gene: TRBV5-1
len: 16
abundance: -
CDR3aa: CASSSKSVPSSYEQYF
CDR3nt: TGCGCCAGCAGCTCAAAATCGGTCCCATCCTCCTACGAGCAGTACTTC

j_gene: TRBJ2-3
d_gene: TRBD1
v_gene: TRBV7-2
len: 16
abundance: few
CDR3aa: CASSFGRGQGTDTQYF
CDR3nt: TGTGCCAGCAGCTTTGGCCGTGGACAGGGGACAGATACGCAGTATTTT

j_gene: TRBJ2-1
d_gene: -
v_gene: TRBV30
len: 15
abundance: -
CDR3aa: CAWSVQGRSYNEQFF
CDR3nt: TGTGCCTGGAGTGTACAGGGACGCTCCTACAATGAGCAGTTCTTC

j_gene: TRBJ2-2
d_gene: -
v_gene: TRBV5-1
len: 12
abundance: few
CDR3aa: CASSLDSGELFF
CDR3nt: TGCGCCAGCAGCCTTGACTCCGGGGAGCTGTTTTTT

j_gene: TRBJ1-1
d_gene: TRBD1
v_gene: TRBV20-1
len: 14
abundance: -
CDR3aa: CSASGQGSGPEAFF
CDR3nt: TGCAGTGCTAGTGGACAGGGGAGCGGCCCTGAAGCTTTCTTT

j_gene: TRBJ1-1
d_gene: -
v_gene: TRBV10-3
len: 13
abundance: -
CDR3aa: CAISAGKNTEAFF
CDR3nt: TGTGCCATCAGTGCCGGGAAGAACACTGAAGCTTTCTTT

j_gene: TRBJ2-2
d_gene: TRBD1
v_gene: TRBV7-6
len: 16
abundance: few
CDR3aa: CASRPNRGANTGELFF
CDR3nt: TGTGCCAGCAGACCAAACAGGGGGGCCAACACCGGGGAGCTGTTTTTT

j_gene: TRBJ2-6
d_gene: TRBD1
v_gene: TRBV4-1
len: 19
abundance: -
CDR3aa: CASSPQGALKVPGANVLTF
CDR3nt: TGCGCCAGCAGCCCTCAGGGGGCGCTTAAGGTACCCGGGGCCAACGTCCTGACTTTC

j_gene: TRBJ2-6
d_gene: -
v_gene: TRBV6-5
len: 15
abundance: -
CDR3aa: CASSKHISGANVLTF
CDR3nt: TGTGCCAGCAGCAAACACATCTCTGGGGCCAACGTCCTGACTTTC

j_gene: TRBJ2-3
d_gene: -
v_gene: TRBV7-8
len: 11
abundance: few
CDR3aa: CASSSQDTQYF
CDR3nt: TGTGCCAGCAGCTCACAAGATACGCAGTATTTT

j_gene: TRBJ2-3
d_gene: TRBD2
v_gene: TRBV29-1
len: 15
abundance: -
CDR3aa: CSLLMTSGSPDTQYF
CDR3nt: TGCAGCCTCCTCATGACTAGCGGGAGCCCGGATACGCAGTATTTT

j_gene: TRBJ1-2
d_gene: TRBD1
v_gene: TRBV5-1
len: 17
abundance: -
CDR3aa: CASSGIGQEDGNYGYTF
CDR3nt: TGCGCCAGCAGCGGAATAGGACAGGAGGACGGTAACTATGGCTACACCTTC

j_gene: TRBJ1-1
d_gene: -
v_gene: TRBV12-3/TRBV12-4
len: 13
abundance: -
CDR3aa: CASSLGAGTRAFF
CDR3nt: TGTGCCAGCAGTTTAGGGGCGGGGACTCGAGCTTTCTTT

j_gene: TRBJ2-7
d_gene: -
v_gene: TRBV9
len: 13
abundance: few
CDR3aa: CASSVAWAQEQYF
CDR3nt: TGTGCCAGCAGCGTAGCGTGGGCGCAGGAGCAGTACTTC

j_gene: TRBJ2-7
d_gene: -
v_gene: TRBV4-1
len: 14
abundance: -
CDR3aa: CASSQGAGTYEQYF
CDR3nt: TGCGCCAGCAGCCAAGGGGCAGGTACCTACGAGCAGTACTTC

j_gene: TRBJ2-3
d_gene: TRBD1
v_gene: TRBV29-1
len: 13
abundance: few
CDR3aa: CSVWTGVLDTQYF
CDR3nt: TGCAGCGTCTGGACAGGGGTTCTAGATACGCAGTATTTT

j_gene: TRBJ2-7
d_gene: -
v_gene: TRBV5-1
len: 14
abundance: -
CDR3aa: CASSLAAADYEQYF
CDR3nt: TGCGCCAGCAGCTTGGCGGCAGCGGACTACGAGCAGTACTTC

j_gene: TRBJ2-5
d_gene: TRBD2
v_gene: TRBV24-1
len: 18
abundance: -
CDR3aa: CATSDQRTSGGARETQYF
CDR3nt: TGTGCCACCAGTGACCAGAGGACTAGCGGGGGGGCGAGAGAGACCCAGTACTTC

j_gene: TRBJ1-5
d_gene: -
v_gene: TRBV13
len: 15
abundance: once
CDR3aa: CASSKEGVAGQPQHF
CDR3nt: TGTGCCAGCAGCAAAGAGGGGGTCGCGGGGCAGCCCCAGCATTTT